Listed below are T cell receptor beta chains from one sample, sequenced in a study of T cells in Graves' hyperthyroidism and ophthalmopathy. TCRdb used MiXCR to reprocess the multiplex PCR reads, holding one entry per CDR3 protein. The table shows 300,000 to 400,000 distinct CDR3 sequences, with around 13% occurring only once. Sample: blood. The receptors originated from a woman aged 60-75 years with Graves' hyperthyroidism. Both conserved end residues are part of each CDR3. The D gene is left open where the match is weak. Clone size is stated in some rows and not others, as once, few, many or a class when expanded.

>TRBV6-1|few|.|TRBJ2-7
CASRADRSYEQYF
TGTGCCAGCCGGGCAGACCGCTCCTACGAGCAGTACTTC
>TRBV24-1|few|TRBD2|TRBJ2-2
CATSDWTSGNTGELFF
TGTGCCACCAGTGATTGGACTAGCGGGAACACCGGGGAGCTGTTTTTT
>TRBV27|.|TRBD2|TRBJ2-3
CASTETSGRMGWGNTQYF
TGTGCCAGCACGGAGACTAGCGGGAGGATGGGATGGGGGAACACGCAGTATTTT
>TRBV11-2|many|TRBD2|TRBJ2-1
CASSLSLAGEQFF
TGTGCCAGCAGCTTAAGTCTAGCGGGAGAGCAGTTCTTC
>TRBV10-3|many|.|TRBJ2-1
CAITPQGSYNEQFF
TGTGCCATCACCCCACAGGGTTCCTACAATGAGCAGTTCTTC
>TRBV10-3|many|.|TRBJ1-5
CAISESGGAWQPQHF
TGTGCCATCAGTGAGTCCGGCGGGGCGTGGCAGCCCCAGCATTTT
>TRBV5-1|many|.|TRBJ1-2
CASSLAVGNYGYTF
TGCGCCAGCAGCTTGGCTGTGGGTAACTATGGCTACACCTTC
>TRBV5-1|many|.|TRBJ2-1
CASSPDREAYNEQFF
TGCGCCAGCAGCCCAGACAGGGAGGCCTACAATGAGCAGTTCTTC
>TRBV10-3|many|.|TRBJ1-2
CAISAEGIYYGYTF
TGTGCCATCAGTGCCGAGGGGATCTACTATGGCTACACCTTC
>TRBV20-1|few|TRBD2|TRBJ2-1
CSARDWGGLAGKSSYNEQFF
TGCAGTGCTAGAGATTGGGGAGGACTAGCGGGAAAGAGCTCCTACAATGAGCAGTTCTTC
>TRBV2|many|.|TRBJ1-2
CASNQPEADYSYTF
TGTGCCAGCAATCAGCCTGAGGCCGACTATAGCTACACCTTC
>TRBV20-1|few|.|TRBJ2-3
CSARDGIRTDTQYF
TGCAGTGCTAGAGACGGGATTCGCACAGATACGCAGTATTTT
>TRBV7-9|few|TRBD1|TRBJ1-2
CASSFGQGGGYTF
TGTGCCAGCAGCTTCGGACAGGGTGGTGGCTACACCTTC
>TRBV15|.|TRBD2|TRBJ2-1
CGTSRASGISYNEQFF
TGTGGCACCAGCAGAGCTAGCGGGATTTCCTACAATGAGCAGTTCTTC